This is a list of T cell receptor beta chains from one sample in a study of cytomegalovirus exposure and HLA in healthy donors. Here immunoSEQ multiplex PCR was the method, and the copy in TCRdb shows in-frame clones only, minus some. Here the sample spans some 130,000 clones, approximately 80% being singletons. Sequenced: PBMCs. Source of these receptors: a man aged 30 to 45 in good health and CMV-seronegative. Both conserved end residues are part of each CDR3. Each record gives: V gene, D gene, J gene, clone size, CDR3 protein, CDR3 DNA. A D gene is named only where the DNA matches it firmly. Size is omitted from some rows. Given values are once, few, many or a class for expanded clones.

TRBV7-2	.	TRBJ2-7	.	CASSPPGRGHEQYF	TGTGCCAGCAGTCCCCCTGGCAGGGGCCACGAGCAGTACTTC
TRBV18	TRBD1	TRBJ2-3	.	CASSPSRQGVADTQYF	TGTGCCAGCTCCCCCTCTCGACAGGGCGTAGCAGATACGCAGTATTTT
TRBV6-6	TRBD2	TRBJ2-7	.	CASSYSGTSPYF	TGTGCCAGCAGTTACTCGGGGACTAGTCCGTACTTC
TRBV25-1	.	TRBJ1-3	few	CASSESENTIYF	TGTGCCAGCAGTGAATCAGAAAACACCATATATTTT
TRBV28	.	TRBJ1-5	.	CASRFAGQPQHF	TGTGCCAGCAGGTTCGCGGGACAGCCCCAGCATTTT
TRBV15	TRBD1	TRBJ1-2	.	CATSRYRGFDGYTF	TGTGCCACCAGCAGATACAGGGGATTCGATGGCTACACCTTC
TRBV7-9	TRBD1	TRBJ1-5	.	CASSEGTGARNQPQHF	TGTGCCAGCAGCGAAGGGACAGGGGCCCGCAATCAGCCCCAGCATTTT
TRBV9	TRBD1	TRBJ2-2	.	CASSVPGTGGTGELFF	TGTGCCAGCAGCGTTCCTGGGACAGGGGGGACCGGGGAGCTGTTTTTT
TRBV9	.	TRBJ2-3	.	CASSVDRAGTPTDTQYF	TGTGCCAGCAGCGTAGATAGGGCGGGAACCCCCACAGATACGCAGTATTTT
TRBV4-1	.	TRBJ2-3	.	CASSTNRERGSSTDTQYF	TGCGCCAGCAGTACTAACAGGGAGCGCGGGAGTAGCACAGATACGCAGTATTTT
TRBV19	.	TRBJ2-3	.	CATPVSLARTDTQYF	TGTGCCACCCCAGTTTCCCTAGCCCGCACAGATACGCAGTATTTT
TRBV9	TRBD2	TRBJ2-1	.	CASSVGLASSGEQFF	TGTGCCAGCAGCGTGGGACTAGCCTCCTCCGGTGAGCAGTTCTTC
TRBV6-1	.	TRBJ1-5	few	CASSVGDWGAQHF	TGTGCCAGCAGTGTTGGCGACTGGGGAGCCCAGCATTTT
TRBV10-2	.	TRBJ1-2	.	CASSPQTPGGYTF	TGCGCCAGCAGTCCCCAGACGCCAGGTGGCTACACCTTC
TRBV7-9	.	TRBJ2-7	.	CASSSGQSYEQYF	TGTGCCAGCAGCTCAGGACAGTCCTACGAGCAGTACTTC
TRBV30	.	TRBJ2-3	.	CAWAPSWPDTQYF	TGTGCCTGGGCCCCTAGTTGGCCAGATACGCAGTATTTT
TRBV9	.	TRBJ1-2	once	CASSVDGRGYYGYTF	TGTGCCAGCAGCGTAGATGGCAGGGGTTACTATGGCTACACCTTC
TRBV18	.	TRBJ2-7	.	CASSPTESSYEQYF	TGTGCCAGCTCACCAACAGAAAGCTCCTACGAGCAGTACTTC
TRBV4-1	TRBD2	TRBJ2-5	.	CASSQSGTSRETQYF	TGCGCCAGCAGCCAGTCCGGGACTAGCAGAGAGACCCAGTACTTC
TRBV19	TRBD2	TRBJ2-1	few	CASRLSGRDNEQFF	TGTGCCAGTAGACTTAGCGGGAGGGATAATGAGCAGTTCTTC
TRBV27	.	TRBJ1-5	.	CASSSSGIQPQHF	TGTGCCAGCAGTAGCTCAGGGATCCAGCCCCAGCATTTT
TRBV9	TRBD2	TRBJ2-3	.	CASSVTSGSPDTQYF	TGTGCCAGCAGCGTAACTAGCGGGAGCCCAGATACGCAGTATTTT
TRBV5-1	.	TRBJ1-4	.	CASSSRPRDTRNEKLFF	TGCGCCAGCAGCTCTCGCCCCCGGGACACTCGTAATGAAAAACTGTTTTTT
TRBV5-1	TRBD2	TRBJ2-3	.	CASSFGGRLADTQYF	TGCGCCAGCAGCTTTGGCGGGAGGCTCGCAGATACGCAGTATTTT
TRBV5-4	.	TRBJ2-7	few	CASSSWTASYEQYF	TGTGCCAGCAGCTCATGGACAGCCTCCTACGAGCAGTACTTC
TRBV5-1	.	TRBJ2-5	few	CASSLVGGGGETQYF	TGCGCCAGCAGCTTGGTGGGGGGAGGAGGCGAGACCCAGTACTTC